This T cell receptor (beta chain) was sequenced in a study of blood T cells in healthy people across ages. With a J-beta primer mix and a sample-barcoded 5' primer, a second PCR ran about 7 to 11 cycles. TCRdb passed the 5' RACE reads through MiXCR, listing each CDR3 protein once. This table has 790,000 or so distinct CDR3 sequences, around 45% appearing once. The V and J ends lost 5 bases and 11 bases, in that order; junction bases with no gene match: 22. The CDR3 is 17 residues long. The amount of total RNA extracted per sample was at least 5.5 micrograms. The source material was blood. The TCR originated in a man older than 75 in good health. The chain joins TRBV12-3 or TRBV12-4 to TRBJ2-5; TRBD1 aligns across 8 bases. CDR3 nucleotides: TGTGCCAGCAGTGCAGAAACAGGGGGGCAGGTAGTTAATGAGCAGTACTTC. It encodes CASSAETGGQVVNEQYF.